The rows below give T cell receptor beta chains drawn from one sample of a study of neurological immune-mediated disorders. TCRdb processed the 5' RACE reads anew with MiXCR; each CDR3 protein has one entry. The table lists around 55,000 distinct CDR3 sequences, more than 3% of them singletons. Sequenced material: CD4+ T cells from blood. These receptors were collected from a middle-aged woman with multiple sclerosis. CDR3s include the opening cysteine and the closing phenylalanine or tryptophan. Each record gives: D gene, V gene, J gene, clone size, CDR3 protein, CDR3 DNA. D genes are given only for firm matches. Clone size, where shown, is once, few, many, or a class for clones that have expanded.

-	TRBV20-1	TRBJ1-2	many	CSASREAYGYTF	TGCAGTGCTAGTAGGGAGGCCTATGGCTACACCTTC
-	TRBV7-8	TRBJ2-1	many	CASSLGQSYNEQFF	TGTGCCAGCAGCCTAGGACAGTCCTACAATGAGCAGTTCTTC
TRBD1	TRBV5-1	TRBJ2-2	many	CASSLVTGETGELFF	TGCGCCAGCAGCTTGGTGACAGGGGAAACCGGGGAGCTGTTTTTT
-	TRBV5-5	TRBJ1-2	many	CASSLATGLYGYTF	TGTGCCAGCAGCTTGGCCACGGGGCTCTATGGCTACACCTTC
TRBD1	TRBV12-3/TRBV12-4	TRBJ2-7	many	CASSLRTGGSEQYF	TGTGCCAGCAGTTTAAGGACAGGGGGTAGCGAGCAGTACTTC
-	TRBV20-1	TRBJ1-1	many	CSARDPLGGNTEAFF	TGCAGTGCTAGAGACCCCCTGGGGGGGAACACTGAAGCTTTCTTT
-	TRBV10-3	TRBJ1-4	many	CAISPTDNNEKLFF	TGTGCCATCAGTCCGACCGATAATAATGAAAAACTGTTTTTT
-	TRBV5-1	TRBJ2-2	many	CASRNTGFANTGELFF	TGCGCCAGCAGGAATACAGGGTTTGCGAACACCGGGGAGCTGTTTTTT
-	TRBV14	TRBJ1-5	few	CASSQGWGRQPQHF	TGTGCCAGCAGCCAAGGTTGGGGCCGTCAGCCCCAGCATTTT
-	TRBV5-1	TRBJ1-4	many	CASSLEGLNEKLFF	TGCGCCAGCAGCTTGGAGGGCCTAAATGAAAAACTGTTTTTT
-	TRBV7-9	TRBJ2-1	many	CASSFRGEQFF	TGTGCCAGCAGCTTTCGCGGGGAGCAGTTCTTC
TRBD1	TRBV10-3	TRBJ1-3	many	CAISDRTGLENTIYF	TGTGCCATCAGTGACCGGACAGGGCTTGAGAACACCATATATTTT
-	TRBV6-2/TRBV6-3	TRBJ2-7	many	CASLPAGARYEQYF	TGTGCCAGCCTCCCGGCGGGGGCCCGATACGAGCAGTACTTC
-	TRBV6-1	TRBJ1-5	many	CASSATGYNQPQHF	TGTGCCAGCAGTGCAACAGGTTACAATCAGCCCCAGCATTTT
-	TRBV11-2	TRBJ2-1	many	CASSLSSASWGFF	TGTGCCAGCAGCTTATCGTCGGCTAGCTGGGGGTTCTTC
TRBD2	TRBV20-1	TRBJ2-7	-	CSATSGGDFYEQYF	TGCAGTGCCACTAGCGGGGGAGACTTCTACGAGCAGTACTTC